This TCR beta chain was identified in a study of T cells after yellow fever vaccination. TCRdb re-analysed the 5' RACE reads in MiXCR, keeping a single row per CDR3 protein. The sample consists of 620,000 or so distinct CDR3 sequences, about a sixth of them appearing once. This CDR3 is built from 15 residues. The germline V gene encodes CDR1 SGHDN and CDR2 FVKESK. The ends lost 4 bases at V and 2 bases at J; junction bases unmatched: 3. The starting material was PBMCs, obtained about 5 days after the first yellow fever vaccination. V and J are TRBV14 and TRBJ2-5, with TRBD2 identical over 11 bases. This clonotype was sampled from a man between 18 and 35 years old who received the YFV17D yellow fever vaccine. CDR3 protein: CASSRRLAGQETQYF. As DNA, the CDR3 is TGTGCCAGCAGCCGCCGACTAGCGGGGCAAGAGACCCAGTACTTC.